This TCR beta chain was profiled in a study of identical twins. Findings and limits, study-wide: These conclusions were based on statistical analysis (cross-sectional, not following the same donors). Whereas memory repertoires showed no such difference, abundant cord blood beta clonotypes carried fewer insertions.

This clonotype was seen more than once but under ten times. What it recognizes is unknown. A universal primer binding site was introduced by template switching. The final cDNA contained unique molecular identifiers. TCRdb used MiXCR to reprocess the 5' RACE reads, holding one entry per CDR3 protein. Among hundreds of thousands of distinct CDR3 sequences listed, around 7% were seen once. The CDR3 is made up of 12 amino acids. Trimming cost V 2 bases and J 10 bases, with 9 bases left between them. Germline-derived CDR1 and CDR2 are WNHNN and SYGVQD (reference sequence). This sample also belongs to another study, concerning yellow fever vaccine responses in identical twins. That source notes: A vaccine T cell response that seemed partly convergent and partly personalized was reported in twins.

The TCR comes from a woman aged 18-35 years in good health. The chain couples TRBV10-1 to TRBJ2-1; D may be TRBD1 or TRBD2 (6 bases each). Sequencing was carried out using memory (CD45RO+) T cells sorted from blood. The CDR3 sequence is CASSEIGGEQFF. The CDR3 nucleotides are TGCGCCAGCAGTGAGATCGGGGGCGAGCAGTTCTTC.